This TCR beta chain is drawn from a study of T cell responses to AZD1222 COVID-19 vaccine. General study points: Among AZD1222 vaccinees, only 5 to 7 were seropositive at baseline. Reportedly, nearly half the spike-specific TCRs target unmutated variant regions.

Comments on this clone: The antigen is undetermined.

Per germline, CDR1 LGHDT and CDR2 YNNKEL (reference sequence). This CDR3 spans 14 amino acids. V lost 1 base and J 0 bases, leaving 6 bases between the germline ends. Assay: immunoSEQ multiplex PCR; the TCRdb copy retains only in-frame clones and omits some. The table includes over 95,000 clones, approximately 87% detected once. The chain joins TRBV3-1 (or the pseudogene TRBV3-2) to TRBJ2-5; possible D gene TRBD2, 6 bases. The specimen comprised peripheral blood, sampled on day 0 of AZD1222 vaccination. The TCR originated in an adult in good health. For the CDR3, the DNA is TGTGCCAGCAGCCAAGGGGACTACCAAGAGACCCAGTACTTC. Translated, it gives CASSQGDYQETQYF.